The source of this T cell receptor (beta chain) is a study of regulatory T cells in long-lasting Graves disease. Study outcomes and limitations: Persistent disease samples used TRBV28, TRBJ1-2 and TRBJ2-5 preferentially.

A word on this clonotype: The antigen is undetermined.

Time point specified: persistent/refractory GD, antithyroid drugs over 5 years with positive TRAb. From RNA extracted from PBMCs, the TCR library was made. Germline V gene sequence: CDR1 SGHTA, CDR2 FQGNSA. V lost 5 bases to trimming and J lost 6 bases, with 26 bases between them. This CDR3 is 17 amino acids long. According to the study, TCR beta libraries were built with iRepertoire HTBI primers and CDR3-region Arm-PCR. TCRdb redid the calling of the multiplex PCR reads with MiXCR, one entry per CDR3 protein. The data contain hundreds of thousands of distinct CDR3 sequences, approximately 23% of them singletons.

This clonotype was sampled from a female donor with Graves disease. Sequencing used peripheral blood mononuclear cells (PBMCs), obtained when the disease was refractory, from a patient treated with antithyroid drugs. The chain links TRBV7-2 to TRBJ2-7, with D perhaps matching TRBD1 (6 bases). The DNA for the CDR3 is TGTGCCAGCAGCCTCCGAAGGCCAGGGGAGACTACGATCGAGCAGTACTTC. Translation gives CASSLRRPGETTIEQYF.